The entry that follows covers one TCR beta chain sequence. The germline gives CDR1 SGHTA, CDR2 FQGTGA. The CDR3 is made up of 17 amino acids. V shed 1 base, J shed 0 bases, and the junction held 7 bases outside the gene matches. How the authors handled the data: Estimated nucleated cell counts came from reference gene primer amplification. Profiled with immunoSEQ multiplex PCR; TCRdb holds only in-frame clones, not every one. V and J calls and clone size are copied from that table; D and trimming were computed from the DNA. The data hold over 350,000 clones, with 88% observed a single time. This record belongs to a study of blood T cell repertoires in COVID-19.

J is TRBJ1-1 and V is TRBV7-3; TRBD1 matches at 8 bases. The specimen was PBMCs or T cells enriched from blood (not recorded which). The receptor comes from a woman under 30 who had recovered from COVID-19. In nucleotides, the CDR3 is TGTGCCAGCAGCTTAAGGGCAGGGGGCGTCCTGAACACTGAAGCTTTCTTT. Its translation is CASSLRAGGVLNTEAFF.